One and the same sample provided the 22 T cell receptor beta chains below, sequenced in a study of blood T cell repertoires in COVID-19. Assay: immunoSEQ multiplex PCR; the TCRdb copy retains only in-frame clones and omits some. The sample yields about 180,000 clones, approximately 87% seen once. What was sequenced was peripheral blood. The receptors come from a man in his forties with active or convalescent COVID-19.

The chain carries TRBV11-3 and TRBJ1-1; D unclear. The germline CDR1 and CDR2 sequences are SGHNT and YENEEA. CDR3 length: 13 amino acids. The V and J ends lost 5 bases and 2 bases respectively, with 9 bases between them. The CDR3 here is CASSPYSNTEAFF. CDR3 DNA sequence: TGTGCCAGCAGCCCATACAGCAACACTGAAGCTTTCTTT.

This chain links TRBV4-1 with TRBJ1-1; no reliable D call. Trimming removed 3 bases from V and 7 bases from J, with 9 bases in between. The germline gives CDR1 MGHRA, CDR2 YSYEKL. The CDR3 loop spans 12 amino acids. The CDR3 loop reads CASSHLGREAFF. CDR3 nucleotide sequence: TGCGCCAGCAGCCACCTTGGCCGTGAAGCTTTCTTT.

The CDR3 protein is CASSPPMQTGNGAFF. The CDR3, as DNA: TGTGCCAGCTCACCCCCGATGCAGACAGGGAATGGGGCTTTCTTT. The genes are TRBV18 and TRBJ1-1; 7 positions agree with TRBD1. The germline V gene has CDR1 KGHSH and CDR2 LQKENI. This CDR3 is 15 amino acids long. V lost 3 bases to trimming and J lost 11 bases; unmatched junction nucleotides: 15.

CDR3 loop: CASSRNKGGNQPQHF. The CDR3 DNA reads TGTGCCAGCTCACGCAACAAGGGGGGCAATCAGCCCCAGCATTTT. The genes are TRBV18 and TRBJ1-5; a weak D match, TRBD1 (6 bases). This CDR3 has 15 amino acids. CDR1 KGHSH and CDR2 LQKENI come from the germline V gene. Between the trimmed V and J ends, which lost 4 bases and 2 bases, there was a span of 12 bases.

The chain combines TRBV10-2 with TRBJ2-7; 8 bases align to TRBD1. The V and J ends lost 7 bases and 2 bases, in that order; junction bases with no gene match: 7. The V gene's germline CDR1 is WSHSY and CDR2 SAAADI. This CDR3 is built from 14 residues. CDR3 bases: TGCGCCAGCACAGGACAGGGTGGAACCTACGAGCAGTACTTC. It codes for CASTGQGGTYEQYF.

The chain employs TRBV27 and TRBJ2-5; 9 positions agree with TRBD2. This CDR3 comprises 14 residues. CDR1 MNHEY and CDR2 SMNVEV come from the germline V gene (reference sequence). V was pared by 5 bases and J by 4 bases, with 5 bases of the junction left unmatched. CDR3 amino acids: CASSGGGDPETQYF. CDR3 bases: TGTGCCAGCAGTGGCGGGGGGGACCCAGAGACCCAGTACTTC.

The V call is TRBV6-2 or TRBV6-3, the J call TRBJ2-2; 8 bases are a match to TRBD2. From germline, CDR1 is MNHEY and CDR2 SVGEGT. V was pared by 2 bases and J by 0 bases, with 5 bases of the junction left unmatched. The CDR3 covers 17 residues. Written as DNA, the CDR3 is TGTGCCAGCAGTTACAGGCTAGCGGGTACGAACACCGGGGAGCTGTTTTTT. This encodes CASSYRLAGTNTGELFF.

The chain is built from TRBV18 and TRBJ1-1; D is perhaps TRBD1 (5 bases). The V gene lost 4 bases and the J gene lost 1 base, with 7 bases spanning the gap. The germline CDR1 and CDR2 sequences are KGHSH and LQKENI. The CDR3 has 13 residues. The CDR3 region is CASSQGQNTEAFF. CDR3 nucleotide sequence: TGTGCCAGCTCACAAGGACAGAACACTGAAGCTTTCTTT.

The CDR3 nucleotides read TGTGCCAGCAGCTTAGAGGGGGCAGAGACCCAGTACTTC. Amino acid sequence: CASSLEGAETQYF. J is TRBJ2-5 and V is TRBV6-2 or TRBV6-3; 7 nucleotides align to TRBD1. The germline V gene encodes CDR1 MNHEY and CDR2 SVGEGT. Germline trimming cut 6 bases from V and 4 bases from J; bases unmatched to any gene: 5. This CDR3 comprises 13 residues.

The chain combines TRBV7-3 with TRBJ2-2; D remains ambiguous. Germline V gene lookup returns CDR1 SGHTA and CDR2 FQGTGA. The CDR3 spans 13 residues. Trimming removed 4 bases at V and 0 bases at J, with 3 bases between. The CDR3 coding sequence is TGTGCCAGCAGCTCCGCGAACACCGGGGAGCTGTTTTTT. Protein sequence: CASSSANTGELFF.

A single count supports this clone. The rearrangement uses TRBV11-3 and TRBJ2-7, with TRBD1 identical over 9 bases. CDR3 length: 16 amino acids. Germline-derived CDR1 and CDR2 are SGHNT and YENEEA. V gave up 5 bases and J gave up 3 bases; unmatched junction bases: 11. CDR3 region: CASSVRGTGNNYEQYF. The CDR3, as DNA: TGTGCCAGCAGCGTCCGGGGGACAGGGAACAACTACGAGCAGTACTTC.

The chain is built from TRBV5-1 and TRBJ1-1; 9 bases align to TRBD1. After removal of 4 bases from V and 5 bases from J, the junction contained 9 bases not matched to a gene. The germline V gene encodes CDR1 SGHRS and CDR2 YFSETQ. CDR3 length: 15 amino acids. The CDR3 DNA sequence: TGCGCCAGCAGCAAAGTTGGACAGGGGAGGACTGAAGCTTTCTTT. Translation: CASSKVGQGRTEAFF. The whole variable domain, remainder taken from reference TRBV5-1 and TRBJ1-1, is KAGVTQTPRYLIKTRGQQVTLSCSPISGHRSVSWYQQTPGQGLQFLFEYFSETQRNKGNFPGRFSGRQFSNSRSEMNVSTLELGDSALYLCASSKVGQGRTEAFFGQGTRLTVV.

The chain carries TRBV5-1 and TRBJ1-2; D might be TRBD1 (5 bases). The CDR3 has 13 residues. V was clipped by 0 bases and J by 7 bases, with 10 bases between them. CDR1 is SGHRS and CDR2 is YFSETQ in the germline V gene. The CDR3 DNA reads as TGCGCCAGCAGCTTGGGGCAGGGTGGTGGCTACACCTTC. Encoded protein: CASSLGQGGGYTF.

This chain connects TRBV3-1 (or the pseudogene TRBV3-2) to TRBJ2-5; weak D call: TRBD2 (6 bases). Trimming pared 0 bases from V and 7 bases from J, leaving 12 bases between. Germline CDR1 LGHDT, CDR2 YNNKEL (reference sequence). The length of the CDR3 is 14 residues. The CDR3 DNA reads TGTGCCAGCAGCCAAGATCTAGGAGGGAGGACCCAGTACTTC. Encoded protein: CASSQDLGGRTQYF.

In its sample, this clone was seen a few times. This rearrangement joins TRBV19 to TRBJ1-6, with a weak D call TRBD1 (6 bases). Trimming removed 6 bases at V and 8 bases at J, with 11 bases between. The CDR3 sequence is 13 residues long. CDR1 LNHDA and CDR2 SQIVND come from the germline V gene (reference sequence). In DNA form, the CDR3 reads TGTGCCAGTAGAGAGGACAGCCATTCACCCCTCCACTTT. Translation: CASREDSHSPLHF.

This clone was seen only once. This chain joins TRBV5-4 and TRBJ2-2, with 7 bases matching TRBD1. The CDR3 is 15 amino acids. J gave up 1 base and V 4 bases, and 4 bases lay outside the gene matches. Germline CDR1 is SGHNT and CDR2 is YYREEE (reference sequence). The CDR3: CASSIRTGNTGELFF. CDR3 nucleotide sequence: TGTGCCAGCAGCATTCGGACAGGGAACACCGGGGAGCTGTTTTTT.

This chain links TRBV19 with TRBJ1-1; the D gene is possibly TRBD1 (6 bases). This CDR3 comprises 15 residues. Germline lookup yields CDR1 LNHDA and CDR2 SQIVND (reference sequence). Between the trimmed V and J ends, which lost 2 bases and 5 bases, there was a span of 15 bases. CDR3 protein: CASSIPIRGRTEAFF. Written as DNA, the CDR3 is TGTGCCAGTAGTATACCTATCAGGGGTCGGACTGAAGCTTTCTTT.

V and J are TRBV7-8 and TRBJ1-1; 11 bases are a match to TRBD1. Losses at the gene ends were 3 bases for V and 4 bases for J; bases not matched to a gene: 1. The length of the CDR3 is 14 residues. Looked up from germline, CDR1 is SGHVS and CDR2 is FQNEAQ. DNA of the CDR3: TGTGCCAGCAGCTTTGGACAGGGGGCCACTGAAGCTTTCTTT. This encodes CASSFGQGATEAFF. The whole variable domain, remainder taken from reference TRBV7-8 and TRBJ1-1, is GAGVSQSPRYKVAKRGQDVALRCDPISGHVSLFWYQQALGQGPEFLTYFQNEAQLDKSGLPSDRFFAERPEGSVSTLKIQRTQQEDSAVYLCASSFGQGATEAFFGQGTRLTVV.

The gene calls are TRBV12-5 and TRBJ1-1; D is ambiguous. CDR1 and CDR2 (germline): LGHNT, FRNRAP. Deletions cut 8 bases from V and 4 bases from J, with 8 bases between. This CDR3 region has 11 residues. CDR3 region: CASRGGTEAFF. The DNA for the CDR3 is TGTGCTAGTCGAGGCGGCACTGAAGCTTTCTTT.

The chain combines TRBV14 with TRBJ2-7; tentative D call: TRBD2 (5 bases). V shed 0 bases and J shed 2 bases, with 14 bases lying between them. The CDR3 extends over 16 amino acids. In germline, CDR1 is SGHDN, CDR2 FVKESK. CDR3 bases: TGTGCCAGCAGCCAAGAAGGTCTAGCACTACCCTACGAGCAGTACTTC. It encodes CASSQEGLALPYEQYF. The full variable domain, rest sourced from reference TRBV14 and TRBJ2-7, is EAGVTQFPSHSVIEKGQTVTLRCDPISGHDNLYWYRRVMGKEIKFLLHFVKESKQDESGMPNNRFLAERTGGTYSTLKVQPAELEDSGVYFCASSQEGLALPYEQYFGPGTRLTVT.

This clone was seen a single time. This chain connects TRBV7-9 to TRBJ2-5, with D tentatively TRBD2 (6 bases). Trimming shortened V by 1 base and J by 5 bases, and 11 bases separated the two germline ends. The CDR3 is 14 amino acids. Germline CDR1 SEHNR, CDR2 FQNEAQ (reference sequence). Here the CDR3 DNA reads TGTGCCAGCAGCTTAGATAGTGGAGGGGAGACCCAGTACTTC. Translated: CASSLDSGGETQYF.

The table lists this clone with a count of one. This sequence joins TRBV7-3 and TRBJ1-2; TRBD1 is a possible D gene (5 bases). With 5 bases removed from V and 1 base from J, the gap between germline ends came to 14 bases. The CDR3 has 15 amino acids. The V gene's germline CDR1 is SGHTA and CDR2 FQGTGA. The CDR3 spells CASSPTPGVNYGYTF. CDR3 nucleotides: TGTGCCAGCAGCCCCACCCCGGGGGTTAACTATGGCTACACCTTC. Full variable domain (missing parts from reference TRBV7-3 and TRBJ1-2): GAGVSQTPSNKVTEKGKYVELRCDPISGHTALYWYRQSLGQGPEFLIYFQGTGAADDSGLPNDRFFAVRPEGSVSTLKIQRTERGDSAVYLCASSPTPGVNYGYTFGSGTRLTVV.